Listed here is a single T cell receptor beta chain. As yet, its antigen is unknown. TCRdb independently ran MiXCR on the reads; one entry per CDR3 protein. The profile covers approximately 110,000 distinct CDR3 sequences, with about 30% appearing a single time and around 80% taken by the ten largest. These data come from a study of T cell repertoires in cytomegalovirus infection. Study context: The authors used CMV epitopes that were HLA-C-restricted (recently identified) and HLA-B-restricted (well studied).

Sequencing was performed on CD8+ T cells from cultured PBMCs, taken from culture after CMV antigen stimulation. The clonotype comes from a human donor in good health (CMV status not recorded). Some clones in this sample may be carry-over from other donors' samples.

The CDR3 is CSAKGRGPDYSNQPQHF. The CDR3 DNA is TGCAGTGCTAAGGGTAGAGGGCCAGATTATAGCAATCAGCCCCAGCATTTT. The chain has TRBV20-1 and TRBJ1-5, with no clear D. V was cut by 4 bases and J by 0 bases, with 19 bases left in between. The CDR3 runs to 17 residues. CDR1 is DFQATT and CDR2 is SNEGSKA in the germline V gene (reference sequence).